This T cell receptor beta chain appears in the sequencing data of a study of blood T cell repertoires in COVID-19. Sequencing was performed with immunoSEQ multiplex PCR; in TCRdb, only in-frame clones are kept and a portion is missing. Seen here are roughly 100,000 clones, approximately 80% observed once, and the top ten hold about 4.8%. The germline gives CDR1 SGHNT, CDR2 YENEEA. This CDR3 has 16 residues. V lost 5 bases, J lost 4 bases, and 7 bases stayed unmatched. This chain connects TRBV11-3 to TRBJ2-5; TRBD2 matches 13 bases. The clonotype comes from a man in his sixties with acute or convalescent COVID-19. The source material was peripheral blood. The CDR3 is CASSLRTSGGGETQYF. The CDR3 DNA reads TGTGCCAGCAGCCTACGGACTAGCGGGGGAGGAGAGACCCAGTACTTC.